These 11 T cell receptor beta chains were all obtained from the same sample, sequenced in a study of T-cell reconstitution after alpha-beta-depleted transplantation in children. TCRbeta library construction was performed incorporating unique molecular identifiers. TCRdb redid the calling of the PCR reads with MiXCR, one entry per CDR3 protein. The repertoire holds under 750,000 distinct CDR3 sequences, with roughly 23% as singletons. The sequences come from PBMCs, mostly from graft donor cells, collected 360 days after TCRalphabeta/CD19-depleted stem cell transplant. These receptor sequences come from a boy under two years old who had a stem cell transplant for acute myeloid leukemia, so the T cells may come from the graft donor.

This clonotype was recorded at least ten times. The J gene is TRBJ2-7, the V gene TRBV29-1; 11 bases match TRBD2. The germline CDR1 and CDR2 sequences are SQVTM and ANQGSEA. V lost 7 bases to trimming and J lost 2 bases; unmatched junction nucleotides: 4. This CDR3 has 13 residues. CDR3 nucleotide sequence: TGCAGCGCTGTACTAGCGGGGGCCTACGAGCAGTACTTC. This translates into CSAVLAGAYEQYF.

This clonotype was seen at least ten times. This chain connects TRBV27 to TRBJ2-5; 13 nucleotides match TRBD2. CDR1 and CDR2 (germline): MNHEY, SMNVEV (reference sequence). This CDR3 contains 14 residues. Germline trimming cut 7 bases from V and 8 bases from J; bases unmatched to any gene: 7. The CDR3 here is CASKLAGGSGTQYF. As DNA, the CDR3 is TGTGCCAGCAAACTAGCGGGGGGGTCTGGAACCCAGTACTTC.

This clonotype was seen a few times. The CDR3 coding sequence is TGTGCCAGCAGTCCGGCAGGGGGAATTGAAGCTTTCTTT. It encodes CASSPAGGIEAFF. V usage is TRBV12-3 or TRBV12-4 and J usage is TRBJ1-1; the match to TRBD1 covers 7 bases. CDR3 length: 13 amino acids. Trimming cost V 5 bases and J 7 bases; bases outside gene matches: 7.

In DNA, the CDR3 is TGTGCCAGCAGTTCCGATGGACTAGCGGACACAGATACGCAGTATTTT. Translated: CASSSDGLADTDTQYF. The chain links TRBV27 to TRBJ2-3; 10 nucleotides match TRBD2. From germline, CDR1 is MNHEY and CDR2 SMNVEV (reference sequence). This CDR3 is built from 16 residues. V trimming: 4 bases; J trimming: 2 bases; junction bases outside the gene matches: 6.

This chain uses TRBV12-3 or TRBV12-4 with TRBJ2-1, with 8 nucleotides matching TRBD2. This CDR3 spans 13 amino acids. V was pared by 6 bases and J by 6 bases, with 4 bases of the junction left unmatched. CDR3 nucleotide sequence: TGTGCCAGCAGATGGGGGACTAGCAATGAGCAGTTCTTC. This encodes CASRWGTSNEQFF.

This clonotype came up many times. The rearrangement uses TRBV20-1 and TRBJ2-2; 8 bases map to TRBD2. Germline V gene data show CDR1 as DFQATT and CDR2 as SNEGSKA (reference sequence). V lost 2 bases, J lost 5 bases, and 7 bases stayed unmatched. This CDR3 has 15 residues. CDR3 sequence: CSARSGGAETGELFF. DNA of the CDR3: TGCAGTGCTAGATCCGGGGGGGCCGAGACCGGGGAGCTGTTTTTT.

In its sample, this clonotype was seen a few times. The chain couples TRBV12-3 or TRBV12-4 to TRBJ2-5, with TRBD1 identical over 7 bases. The CDR3 consists of 14 residues. V shed 4 bases, J shed 2 bases, and the junction held 4 bases outside the gene matches. This CDR3 reads CASSWDRRQETQYF. The CDR3 nucleotides read TGTGCCAGCAGTTGGGACAGACGTCAAGAGACCCAGTACTTC.

This clonotype appeared many times. V and J are TRBV7-8 and TRBJ2-4, with D tentatively TRBD1 or TRBD2 (5 bases each). The CDR3 length is 16 residues. V lost 0 bases and J 4 bases, leaving 13 bases between the germline ends. From germline, CDR1 is SGHVS and CDR2 FQNEAQ. The CDR3 region is CASSLAPWDPKNIQYF. As DNA, the CDR3 is TGTGCCAGCAGCTTAGCCCCGTGGGACCCAAAAAACATTCAGTACTTC.

This clonotype was counted ten times or more. The V gene is TRBV27, the J gene TRBJ2-7; TRBD1 aligns across 7 bases. Germline CDR1 is MNHEY and CDR2 is SMNVEV (reference sequence). The CDR3 runs to 15 residues. J gave up 2 bases and V 3 bases, and 7 bases lay outside the gene matches. The DNA for the CDR3 is TGTGCCAGCAGTTTGGGCAGGGGGTCGGCCTACGAGCAGTACTTC. Its protein is CASSLGRGSAYEQYF.

This clonotype was seen many times. V and J are TRBV29-1 and TRBJ2-5, with D hard to call. Trimming removed 6 bases at V and 1 base at J, with 9 bases between. Germline-derived CDR1 and CDR2 are SQVTM and ANQGSEA. This CDR3 is 12 amino acids long. CDR3 in amino acids: CSVGRTQETQYF. The CDR3 nucleotides read TGCAGCGTCGGACGGACCCAAGAGACCCAGTACTTC.

V is TRBV4-1 and J is TRBJ1-1; no clear D gene. This CDR3 region has 15 residues. CDR1 MGHRA and CDR2 YSYEKL come from the germline V gene. V lost 0 bases and J 8 bases, leaving 16 bases between the germline ends. Here the CDR3 DNA reads TGCGCCAGCAGCCAAGAGGGGAACCTGGGTATCGAAGCTTTCTTT. Translation: CASSQEGNLGIEAFF.